The TCR beta chain under discussion was sequenced for a study of early T cells in non-severe SARS-CoV-2 infection. Across the study: Alpha and beta chains were unpaired, from unsorted whole-blood bulk RNA.

TCRdb re-called the 5' RACE reads through MiXCR, storing one row per CDR3 protein. Here the sample spans about 44,000 distinct CDR3 sequences, around a quarter being singletons. The CDR3 has 14 amino acids. Trimming took 0 bases from V and 2 from J, leaving 7 bases between them. Germline loops: CDR1 SGHNT, CDR2 YYREEE (reference sequence). This clonotype was counted between two and nine times. The input for sequencing was whole blood, taken at baseline. This chain uses TRBV5-4 with TRBJ2-3, with unresolved D. The receptor was derived from an adult who was a healthcare worker with PCR-confirmed SARS-CoV-2 infection or an uninfected control (not recorded which). The CDR3 DNA follows: TGTGCCAGCAGCTTGGTCAGTCCCACAGATACGCAGTATTTT. It is translated as CASSLVSPTDTQYF.